The 5 T cell receptor beta chains below were found in one sample sequenced in a study of CD8 T cells in ankylosing spondylitis. MiXCR was run by TCRdb on the 5' RACE reads, yielding one entry per CDR3 protein. This table has a few hundred thousand distinct CDR3 sequences, 15% to 20% appearing once. Sequencing input: blood, either unsorted or a sorted T cell fraction (not recorded which). The receptors stem from a male donor with ankylosing spondylitis or in good health (not recorded which).

A few counts support this clonotype. The J gene is TRBJ1-1, the V gene TRBV7-2; unclear D gene. The CDR3 is made up of 14 amino acids. Per germline, CDR1 SGHTA and CDR2 FQGNSA. V dropped 1 base and J dropped 1 base, with 7 bases sitting between them. Here the CDR3 DNA reads TGTGCCAGCAGCTTAGTCCTGCCGAACACTGAAGCTTTCTTT. It specifies CASSLVLPNTEAFF.

V is TRBV6-4 and J is TRBJ2-4, with D perhaps matching TRBD2 (6 bases). CDR3 size: 16 residues. V was pared by 5 bases and J by 0 bases, with 14 bases between. Germline V gene sequence: CDR1 MRHNA, CDR2 SNTAGT. The CDR3 region is CASSYLARVAKNIQYF. CDR3 bases: TGTGCCAGCAGTTACCTAGCGCGAGTAGCCAAAAACATTCAGTACTTC.

In regard to this clonotype: One end of the junction is discordant with germline, which a read error may explain. The chain couples TRBV4-2 to TRBJ2-7; the match to TRBD2 covers 7 bases. The CDR3 runs 15 residues. Per the germline V gene, CDR1 is LGHNA and CDR2 is YNFKEQ. The CDR3: CASSQDLAEEYEQHF. CDR3 DNA sequence: TGTGCCAGCAGCCAAGATCTAGCGGAGGAGTACGAGCAGCACTTC.

This chain connects TRBV12-3 or TRBV12-4 to TRBJ2-5; 8 positions agree with TRBD2. The CDR3 spans 17 residues. Germline trimming cut 5 bases from V and 2 bases from J; bases unmatched to any gene: 13. The DNA for the CDR3 is TGTGCCAGCAGTAATCCCCCACTAGCGGAGGAGCAAGAGACCCAGTACTTC. Amino acid sequence: CASSNPPLAEEQETQYF.

This clonotype was seen more than once but under ten times. The CDR3 is CASSAGGLAGEEQYF. The CDR3 coding sequence is TGTGCCAGCAGCGCCGGAGGACTAGCGGGAGAAGAGCAGTACTTC. This chain joins TRBV9 and TRBJ2-7, with 13 bases identical to TRBD2. This CDR3 is 15 amino acids long. Germline-derived CDR1 and CDR2 are SGDLS and YYNGEE. V lost 3 bases to trimming and J lost 7 bases; unmatched junction nucleotides: 7. Looking up the rest from reference TRBV9 and TRBJ2-7 gives the full variable domain: DSGVTQTPKHLITATGQRVTLRCSPRSGDLSVYWYQQSLDQGLQFLIQYYNGEERAKGNILERFSAQQFPDLHSELNLSSLELGDSALYFCASSAGGLAGEEQYFGPGTRLTVT.